Sequencing of this TCR beta chain was carried out in a study of regulatory T cells in long-lasting Graves disease (TCRdb year 2021). About the investigation overall: Persistent Graves' disease meant more than 5 years of antithyroid drug treatment with TSH receptor autoantibodies that stayed positive. The study was registered as a clinical trial and conducted in China. Persistent Graves' disease patients were compared with newly diagnosed Graves' disease patients by peripheral blood TCR sequencing and RNA sequencing. Antithyroid drugs had been taken for about 10.3 years on average by persistent Graves' disease patients in the clinical cohort. A total of around 35 samples underwent TCR sequencing, from about 13 patients with persistent Graves' disease and 20 or so patients with newly diagnosed Graves' disease.

The time point label corresponds to: persistent/refractory GD, antithyroid drugs over 5 years with positive TRAb. For both TCR sequencing and RNA sequencing, RNA was extracted from PBMCs using TRIzol. The diagnosis of Graves' disease was made according to American Thyroid Association guidelines. Recruitment of patients was carried out at an endocrinology department in Xi'an, China. Each patient gave 8.5 to 9.5 milliliters of peripheral blood, collected in an EDTA anticoagulant tube. Ficoll Paque Plus density gradient separation was used to isolate PBMCs, and no further T cell sorting was done. RNA quality was checked with an Agilent 2100 Bioanalyzer and agarose gel, and concentration with a NanoDrop 2000. The germline V gene (reference sequence) specifies MNHEY as CDR1 and SMNVEV as CDR2. The CDR3 holds 15 amino acids from the cysteine to the phenylalanine. The sequence is cut down to CDR3 DNA, 45 bases in frame from base 1. V ends up 5 bases short and J 0 bases short, with an unmatched junction base count of 6.

Summary of the overall study and its limitations: TRBV28, TRBJ1-2 and TRBJ2-5 were preferentially used in persistent disease, while TRBV20-1 and TRBJ2-1 were favored in newly diagnosed disease. Patients with persistent disease shared more public clonotypes (roughly 2,900) than newly diagnosed patients did (more than 900). Because the primary lesion, thyroid tissue, could not be accessed, the study looked at peripheral blood alone. The authors noted that the small sample size was a limitation that may lower accuracy. Sequencing and analysis were restricted to the TCR beta chain. Compared with newly diagnosed patients, persistent Graves' disease patients had lower TCR Shannon entropy and fewer highly expanded clones, which suggests clonal expansion.

Worth noting for this clonotype: Its specific antigen is unknown. No base qualities exist here, and no much larger clone lies one base off it.

Library preparation employed multiplex PCR. Sequenced on an Illumina HiSeq 4000. CDR3 regions were amplified by Arm-PCR with iRepertoire HTBI primers to construct TCR beta libraries. Gel purification was performed on PCR products prior to sequencing. The published analysis was carried out like this. Gene usage analysis of CDR3 amino acid clonotypes used the roughly 62 TRBV and more than 13 TRBJ segments found across samples. COPE and FqMerger were used to merge filtered high-quality paired reads into contigs. BLAST was used to align contigs to the IMGT TRBV, TRBD and TRBJ reference genes, and CDR3 was defined following IMGT. Highly expanded clones were defined as clonotypes with a frequency above 0.1%. Shannon entropy was used to measure repertoire diversity, and the Gini coefficient was used to measure V-J evenness. A clonotype found in more than one individual was treated as public. The public reads were run again by TCRdb, first through fastp at Q25 and then through MiXCR, and only productive beta chains were kept. Each record represents a unique CDR3 protein, reported with the most common genes and DNA among its rows. TCRdb's processing, not the study's, gives the V and J calls here. For this sample there are about 660,000 distinct CDR3 sequences; roughly 30% appear just once. The ten largest clones add up to around 42% of the sample.

The source of this sequence is a female donor with Graves disease. The source was peripheral blood mononuclear cells (PBMCs), collected when the disease was refractory, from a patient treated with antithyroid drugs. The sequence is built from TRBV27 and TRBJ1-1; 7 bases in the middle match TRBD1. The nucleotide sequence is TGTGCCAGCAGTCCCCTCGACAGGGTGAACACTGAAGCTTTCTTT. Translation gives CASSPLDRVNTEAFF.